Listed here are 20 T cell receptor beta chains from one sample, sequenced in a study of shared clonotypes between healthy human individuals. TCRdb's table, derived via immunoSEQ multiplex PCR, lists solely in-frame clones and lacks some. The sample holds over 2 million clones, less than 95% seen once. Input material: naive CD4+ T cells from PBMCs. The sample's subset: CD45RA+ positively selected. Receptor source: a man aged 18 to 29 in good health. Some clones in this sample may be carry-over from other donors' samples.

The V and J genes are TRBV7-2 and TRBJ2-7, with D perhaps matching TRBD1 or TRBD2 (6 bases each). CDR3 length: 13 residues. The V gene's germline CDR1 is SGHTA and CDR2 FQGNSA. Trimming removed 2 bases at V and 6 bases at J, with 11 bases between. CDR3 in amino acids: CASSLRGRGEQYF. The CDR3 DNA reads TGTGCCAGCAGCTTACGGGGGCGCGGCGAGCAGTACTTC.

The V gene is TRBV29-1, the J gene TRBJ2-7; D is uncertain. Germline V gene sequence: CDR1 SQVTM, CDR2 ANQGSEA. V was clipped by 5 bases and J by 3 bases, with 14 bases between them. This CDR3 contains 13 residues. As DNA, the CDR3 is TGCAGCGTTTCGCCCGCATTGGGCTACGAGCAGTACTTC. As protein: CSVSPALGYEQYF.

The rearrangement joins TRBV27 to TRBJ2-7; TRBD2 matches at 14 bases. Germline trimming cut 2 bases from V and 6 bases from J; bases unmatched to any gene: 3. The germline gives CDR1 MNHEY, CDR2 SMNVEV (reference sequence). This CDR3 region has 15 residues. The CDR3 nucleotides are TGTGCCAGCAGTTTACTCGGACTAGCGGGAGGCGAGCAGTACTTC. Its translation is CASSLLGLAGGEQYF.

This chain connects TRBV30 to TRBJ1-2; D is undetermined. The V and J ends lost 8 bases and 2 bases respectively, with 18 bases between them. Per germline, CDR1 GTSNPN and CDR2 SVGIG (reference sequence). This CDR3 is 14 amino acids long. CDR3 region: CAVNAVGKNYGYTF. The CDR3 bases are TGTGCCGTGAATGCGGTCGGTAAAAACTATGGCTACACCTTC.

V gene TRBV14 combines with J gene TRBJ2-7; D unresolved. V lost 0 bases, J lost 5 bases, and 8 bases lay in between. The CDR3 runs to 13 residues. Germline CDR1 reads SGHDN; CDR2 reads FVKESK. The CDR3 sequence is CASSQDRQDEQYF. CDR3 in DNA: TGTGCCAGCAGCCAAGATAGGCAGGACGAGCAGTACTTC.

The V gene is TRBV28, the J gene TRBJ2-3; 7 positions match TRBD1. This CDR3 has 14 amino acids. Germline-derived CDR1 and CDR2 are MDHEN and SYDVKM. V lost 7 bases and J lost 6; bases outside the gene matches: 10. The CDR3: CASTGTGVSDTQYF. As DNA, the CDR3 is TGTGCCAGCACTGGTACAGGGGTGTCGGATACGCAGTATTTT.

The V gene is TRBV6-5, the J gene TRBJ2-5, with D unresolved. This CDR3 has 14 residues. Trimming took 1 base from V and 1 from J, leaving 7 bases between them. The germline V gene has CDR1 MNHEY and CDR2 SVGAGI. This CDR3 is CASSYLGSQETQYF. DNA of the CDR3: TGTGCCAGCAGTTACTTGGGCAGCCAAGAGACCCAGTACTTC.

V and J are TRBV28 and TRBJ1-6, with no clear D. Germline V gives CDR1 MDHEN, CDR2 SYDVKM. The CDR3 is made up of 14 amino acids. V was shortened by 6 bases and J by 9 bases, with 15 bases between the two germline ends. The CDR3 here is CASSRDVPSSPLHF. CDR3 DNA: TGTGCCAGCAGCCGAGACGTACCTAGTTCACCCCTCCACTTT.

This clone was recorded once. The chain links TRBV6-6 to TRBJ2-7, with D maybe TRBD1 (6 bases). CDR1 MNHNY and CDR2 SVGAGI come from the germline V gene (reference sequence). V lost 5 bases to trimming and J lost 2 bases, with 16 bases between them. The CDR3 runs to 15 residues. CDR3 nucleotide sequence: TGTGCCAGCAGTCAAACTCGGACAGCGCCCTACGAGCAGTACTTC. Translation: CASSQTRTAPYEQYF.

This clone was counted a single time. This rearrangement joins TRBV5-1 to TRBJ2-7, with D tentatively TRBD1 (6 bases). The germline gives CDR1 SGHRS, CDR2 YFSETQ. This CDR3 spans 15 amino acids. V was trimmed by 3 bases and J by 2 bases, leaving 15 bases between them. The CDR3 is CASSWGQLDPYEQYF. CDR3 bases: TGCGCCAGCAGCTGGGGGCAGCTAGACCCCTACGAGCAGTACTTC.

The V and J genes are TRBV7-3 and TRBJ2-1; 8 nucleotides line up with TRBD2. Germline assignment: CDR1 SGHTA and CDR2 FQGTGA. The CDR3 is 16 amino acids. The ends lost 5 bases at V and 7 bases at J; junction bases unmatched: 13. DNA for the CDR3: TGTGCCAGCAGCCGCTCTCAGCGGGAGATGGGAAATGAGCAGTTCTTC. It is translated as CASSRSQREMGNEQFF. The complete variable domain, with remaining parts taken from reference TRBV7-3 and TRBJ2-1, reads GAGVSQTPSNKVTEKGKYVELRCDPISGHTALYWYRQSLGQGPEFLIYFQGTGAADDSGLPNDRFFAVRPEGSVSTLKIQRTERGDSAVYLCASSRSQREMGNEQFFGPGTRLTVL.

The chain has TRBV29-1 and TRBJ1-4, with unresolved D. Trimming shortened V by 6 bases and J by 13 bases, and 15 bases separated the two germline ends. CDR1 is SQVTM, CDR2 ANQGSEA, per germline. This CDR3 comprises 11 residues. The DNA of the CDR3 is TGCAGCGTACCCTCGGGGTTCGGACTGTTTTTT. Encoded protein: CSVPSGFGLFF.

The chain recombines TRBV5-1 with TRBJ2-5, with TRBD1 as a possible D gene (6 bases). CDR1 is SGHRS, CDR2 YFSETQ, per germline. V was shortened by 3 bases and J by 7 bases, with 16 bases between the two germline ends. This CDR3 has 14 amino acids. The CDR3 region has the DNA TGCGCCAGCAGCTCACAGACAGGCCAAAGGACCCAGTACTTC. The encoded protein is CASSSQTGQRTQYF.

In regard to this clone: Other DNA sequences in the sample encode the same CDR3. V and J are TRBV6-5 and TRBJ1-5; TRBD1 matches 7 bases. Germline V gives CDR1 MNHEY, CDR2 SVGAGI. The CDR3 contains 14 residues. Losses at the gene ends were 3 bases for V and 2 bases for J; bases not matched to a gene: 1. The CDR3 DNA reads TGTGCCAGCAGTTATGACAGGGGCAATCAGCCCCAGCATTTT. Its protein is CASSYDRGNQPQHF.

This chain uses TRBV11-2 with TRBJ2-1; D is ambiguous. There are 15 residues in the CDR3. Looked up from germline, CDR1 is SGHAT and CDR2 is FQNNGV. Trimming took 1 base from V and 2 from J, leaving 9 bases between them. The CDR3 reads CASSLGEMAYNEQFF. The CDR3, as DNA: TGTGCCAGCAGCTTAGGTGAGATGGCCTACAATGAGCAGTTCTTC. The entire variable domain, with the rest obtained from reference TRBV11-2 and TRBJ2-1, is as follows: EAGVAQSPRYKIIEKRQSVAFWCNPISGHATLYWYQQILGQGPKLLIQFQNNGVVDDSQLPKDRFSAERLKGVDSTLKIQPAKLEDSAVYLCASSLGEMAYNEQFFGPGTRLTVL.

DNA for the CDR3: TGCGCCAGCAGCTTGATGGGTGTTGGATCTAATGAAAAACTGTTTTTT. It codes for CASSLMGVGSNEKLFF. The rearrangement links TRBV5-1 to TRBJ1-4; D remains ambiguous. V was clipped by 1 base and J by 3 bases, with 13 bases between them. This CDR3 comprises 16 residues. The germline gives CDR1 SGHRS, CDR2 YFSETQ.

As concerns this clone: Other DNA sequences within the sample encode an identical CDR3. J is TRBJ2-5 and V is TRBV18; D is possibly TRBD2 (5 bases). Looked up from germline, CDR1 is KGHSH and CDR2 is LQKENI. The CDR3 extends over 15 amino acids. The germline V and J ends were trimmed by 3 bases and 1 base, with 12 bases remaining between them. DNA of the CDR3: TGTGCCAGCTCACCCGGAACGGGGTCCCAAGAGACCCAGTACTTC. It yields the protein CASSPGTGSQETQYF. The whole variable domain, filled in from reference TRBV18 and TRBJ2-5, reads NAGVMQNPRHLVRRRGQEARLRCSPMKGHSHVYWYRQLPEEGLKFMVYLQKENIIDESGMPKERFSAEFPKEGPSILRIQQVVRGDSAAYFCASSPGTGSQETQYFGPGTRLLVL.

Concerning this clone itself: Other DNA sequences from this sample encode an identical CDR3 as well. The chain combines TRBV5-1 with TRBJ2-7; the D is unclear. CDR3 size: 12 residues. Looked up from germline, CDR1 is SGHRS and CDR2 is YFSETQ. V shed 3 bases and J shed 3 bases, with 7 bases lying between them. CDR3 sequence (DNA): TGCGCCAGCAGCTCCTCCCACTACGAGCAGTACTTC. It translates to CASSSSHYEQYF.

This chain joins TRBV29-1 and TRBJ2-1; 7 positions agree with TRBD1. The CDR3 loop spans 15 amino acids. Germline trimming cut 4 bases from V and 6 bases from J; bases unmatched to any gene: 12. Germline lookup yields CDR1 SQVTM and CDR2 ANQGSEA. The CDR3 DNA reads TGCAGCGTTGCAAAGACAGGGTATTCGGGCAATGAGCAGTTCTTC. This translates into CSVAKTGYSGNEQFF.

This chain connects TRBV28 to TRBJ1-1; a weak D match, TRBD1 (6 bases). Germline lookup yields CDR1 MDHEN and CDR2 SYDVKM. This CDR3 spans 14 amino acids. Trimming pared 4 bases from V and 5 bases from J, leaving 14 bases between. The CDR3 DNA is TGTGCCAGCAGTTCCCCCGGGGGGCTTACTGAAGCTTTCTTT. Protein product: CASSSPGGLTEAFF. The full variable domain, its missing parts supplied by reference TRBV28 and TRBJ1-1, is DVKVTQSSRYLVKRTGEKVFLECVQDMDHENMFWYRQDPGLGLRLIYFSYDVKMKEKGDIPEGYSVSREKKERFSLILESASTNQTSMYLCASSSPGGLTEAFFGQGTRLTVV.